Sequencing of this T cell receptor (beta chain) was carried out in a study of T cells in Graves' hyperthyroidism and ophthalmopathy. Study findings and constraints: A 13 V-J model separated ophthalmopathy from stable hyperthyroidism. Median prediction lead before ophthalmopathy onset was around 6.9 months with the model.

A note on this clonotype: Its antigen is unknown.

CDR1 is DFQATT, CDR2 SNEGSKA, per germline (reference sequence). The CDR3 length is 11 residues. Amplification of TCR beta CDR3 regions used RNA as the template. During a first-round RT-PCR of the TCR CDR3, the HTBI primer set was used. Using its own MiXCR run on the multiplex PCR reads, TCRdb lists one record per CDR3 protein. The data contain some 720,000 distinct CDR3 sequences, approximately 16% of them seen just once; the ten biggest clones take up under 10%. In patients aged 18 to 65, hyperthyroidism was newly diagnosed, with duration under 2 months. Clinical symptoms, serum thyroxine and TRAb, thyroid ultrasound and orbital computed tomography were used for the diagnoses.

The receptor was derived from a man aged 18 to 30 with Graves' hyperthyroidism. This chain connects TRBV20-1 to TRBJ2-5; TRBD2 is a possible D gene (5 bases). The sequencing sample was made of blood. CDR3 sequence reads: CSPRREETQYF. The CDR3 DNA sequence: TGCAGCCCAAGGCGGGAAGAGACCCAGTACTTC.